One sample yielded the 20 T cell receptor beta chains listed below, sequenced in a study of cytomegalovirus exposure and HLA in healthy donors. The PCR had 60 Vbeta and 13 Jbeta primers. Profiling relied on immunoSEQ multiplex PCR, and the TCRdb table lists in-frame clones only, not all of them. The sample carries 150,000 to 200,000 clones, 70% to 85% recorded once. The sequenced sample was PBMCs. These receptors were taken from a boy aged 2 to 9 in good health and CMV-seronegative.

CDR3 nucleotides: TGTGCCAGCAGCCTAGAACAGGGTAGTACAGCTTTCTTT. Translation gives CASSLEQGSTAFF. V gene TRBV7-6 combines with J gene TRBJ1-1; possibly TRBD1 for D (6 bases). From germline, CDR1 is SGHVS and CDR2 FNYEAQ. The ends were cut back, 5 bases at V and 10 bases at J, with 17 bases in the middle. This CDR3 spans 13 amino acids.

This clone was seen only a few times. The chain is built from TRBV7-6 and TRBJ1-2, with D possibly TRBD1 on 5 matching bases. CDR1 SGHVS and CDR2 FNYEAQ come from the germline V gene. V was shortened by 1 base and J by 2 bases, with 5 bases between the two germline ends. This CDR3 spans 13 amino acids. The CDR3, as DNA: TGTGCCAGCAGCTTAGGGACAAACTATGGCTACACCTTC. This translates into CASSLGTNYGYTF.

Regarding this clone: Other DNA variants within this sample encode the same CDR3. The J gene is TRBJ1-5, the V gene TRBV5-1; 7 bases agree with TRBD1. The CDR3 length is 15 residues. The J segment lost 7 bases and the V segment lost 4 bases, leaving 11 bases of the junction unmatched. In germline, CDR1 is SGHRS, CDR2 YFSETQ. CDR3: CASSLTGASGQPQHF. The CDR3 DNA reads as TGCGCCAGCAGCCTTACAGGGGCCAGTGGCCAGCCCCAGCATTTT.

V gene TRBV6-1 combines with J gene TRBJ1-1; D gene unclear. Germline V gene data show CDR1 as MNHNS and CDR2 as SASEGT. Trimming cost V 6 bases and J 8 bases, with 19 bases left between them. The CDR3 length is 14 residues. CDR3 in amino acids: CASSVRGRLSEAFF. In DNA form, the CDR3 reads TGTGCCAGCAGCGTACGAGGGAGACTGAGCGAAGCTTTCTTT.

This clone was seen a few times. The chain joins TRBV6-5 to TRBJ2-3; 9 nucleotides agree with TRBD2. The CDR3 runs to 15 residues. The V gene's germline CDR1 is MNHEY and CDR2 SVGAGI. V was pared by 2 bases and J by 4 bases, with 4 bases of the junction left unmatched. DNA of the CDR3: TGTGCCAGCAGTTACCGCGGGGGGGCCGCAGATACGCAGTATTTT. It specifies CASSYRGGAADTQYF.

The chain has TRBV2 and TRBJ2-1; D might be TRBD2 (5 bases). V gave up 7 bases and J gave up 2 bases, with 18 bases separating them. CDR1 is SNHLY and CDR2 is FYNNEI in the germline V gene. This CDR3 region has 16 residues. The CDR3: CASMQRRVTPYNEQFF. The CDR3 nucleotides are TGTGCCAGCATGCAGCGGCGGGTTACCCCCTACAATGAGCAGTTCTTC.

This clone has just a few counts. The J gene is TRBJ2-5, the V gene TRBV5-1; perhaps TRBD1 as D (5 bases). CDR1 and CDR2 from the germline V gene are SGHRS and YFSETQ. Deletions cut 4 bases from V and 1 base from J, with 8 bases between. The CDR3 spans 13 residues. The CDR3 nucleotides read TGCGCCAGCAGCCAAGACAGCCAAGAGACCCAGTACTTC. As protein: CASSQDSQETQYF.

This clone has just one count. This chain links TRBV5-4 with TRBJ1-2, with a possible D match to TRBD1 (6 bases). The V gene lost 2 bases and the J gene lost 2 bases, with 13 bases spanning the gap. Per the germline V gene, CDR1 is SGHNT and CDR2 is YYREEE (reference sequence). The length of the CDR3 is 15 residues. The CDR3 DNA sequence: TGTGCCAGCAGCTTTGGGGGGGGCAGGAACTATGGCTACACCTTC. This translates into CASSFGGGRNYGYTF.

The chain is built from TRBV19 and TRBJ2-7, with 9 bases aligning to TRBD1. The ends lost 5 bases at V and 5 bases at J; junction bases unmatched: 16. From germline, CDR1 is LNHDA and CDR2 SQIVND (reference sequence). There are 17 residues in the CDR3. The CDR3 DNA follows: TGTGCCAGTAGTCCCCCCCGGGTGACAGGGGGAGGGGACGAGCAGTACTTC. This codes for CASSPPRVTGGGDEQYF. Together with reference TRBV19 and TRBJ2-7, the CDR3 gives the full variable domain: DGGITQSPKYLFRKEGQNVTLSCEQNLNHDAMYWYRQDPGQGLRLIYYSQIVNDFQKGDIAEGYSVSREKKESFPLTVTSAQKNPTAFYLCASSPPRVTGGGDEQYFGPGTRLTVT.

This rearrangement joins TRBV19 to TRBJ1-4, with 9 bases matching TRBD1. V trimming: 4 bases; J trimming: 7 bases; junction bases outside the gene matches: 4. The CDR3 is 14 amino acids. The germline CDR1 and CDR2 sequences are LNHDA and SQIVND (reference sequence). The CDR3 DNA sequence: TGTGCCAGTAGTAATATGGGACAGGGTGAAAAACTGTTTTTT. As protein: CASSNMGQGEKLFF.

J is TRBJ2-7 and V is TRBV13; TRBD1 aligns across 8 bases. The CDR3 is 15 residues long. From germline, CDR1 is PRHDT and CDR2 FYEKMQ (reference sequence). With 5 bases clipped from V and 5 bases from J, the junction kept 11 bases outside the gene matches. As DNA, the CDR3 is TGTGCCAGCAGCGTTGACAGGGGAGTGGGCCACGAGCAGTACTTC. The encoded protein is CASSVDRGVGHEQYF.

The J gene is TRBJ2-5, the V gene TRBV7-9, with 8 bases aligning to TRBD1. The germline V gene has CDR1 SEHNR and CDR2 FQNEAQ (reference sequence). V shed 8 bases and J 1 base; nucleotides not matched to a gene: 9. The CDR3 totals 15 residues. The chain's CDR3 is CASGRSGTGQETQYF. The CDR3, as DNA: TGTGCCAGCGGACGATCAGGGACAGGCCAAGAGACCCAGTACTTC.

The V and J genes are TRBV5-5 and TRBJ2-5; 8 bases fit TRBD2. From germline, CDR1 is SGHKS and CDR2 YYEKEE (reference sequence). V shed 1 base, J shed 4 bases, and the junction held 3 bases outside the gene matches. The CDR3 spans 14 residues. CDR3 DNA: TGTGCCAGCAGCTTGACTAGCGGAGGAGAGACCCAGTACTTC. Translating gives CASSLTSGGETQYF.

The rearrangement links TRBV7-3 to TRBJ2-1, with 9 bases that match TRBD1. V dropped 5 bases and J dropped 4; count of bases not matched to a gene: 24. The germline gives CDR1 SGHTA, CDR2 FQGTGA. The CDR3 has 21 residues. Written as DNA, the CDR3 is TGTGCCAGCAGCCCCACGACAACCTGGGACAGGGACAGTATCCCTTACAATGAGCAGTTCTTC. Translated: CASSPTTTWDRDSIPYNEQFF.

In DNA, the CDR3 is TGTGCCAGCAGTGATCTCGGACACCTGTGGGGCAGTCAGCCCCAGCATTTT. Translating gives CASSDLGHLWGSQPQHF. V and J are TRBV6-1 and TRBJ1-5; D is possibly TRBD1 (5 bases). The CDR3 is made up of 17 amino acids. V was shortened by 3 bases and J by 6 bases, with 21 bases between the two germline ends. The germline V gene has CDR1 MNHNS and CDR2 SASEGT.

On this clone itself: Sequence at one end of the junction differs from germline and may be a read error. The J gene is TRBJ2-7, the V gene TRBV7-2, with TRBD2 identical over 9 bases. Germline V CDR1 and CDR2: SGHTA, FQGNSA. The CDR3 has 12 amino acids. CDR3 bases: TGTGCCAGCAGCCATGGGACTAGCAAAAGGCACTTC. As protein: CASSHGTSKRHF.

The chain joins TRBV7-3 to TRBJ2-1; D not certain. Germline V lookup: CDR1 SGHTA, CDR2 FQGTGA. V was pared by 5 bases and J by 5 bases, with 10 bases between. CDR3 length: 13 amino acids. CDR3 protein: CASSLRRDNEQFF. CDR3 nucleotides: TGTGCCAGCAGCCTGCGACGGGACAATGAGCAGTTCTTC.

The chain joins TRBV28 to TRBJ2-1; 12 nucleotides align to TRBD1. Germline CDR1 and CDR2: MDHEN and SYDVKM. The CDR3 is 17 amino acids. Trimming removed 6 bases from V and 5 bases from J; junction bases left unmatched: 11. CDR3 in amino acids: CASRAPLGQGADNEQFF. The CDR3 nucleotides are TGTGCCAGCAGGGCCCCCCTGGGACAGGGGGCGGACAATGAGCAGTTCTTC.

This clone turned up a few times. The chain carries TRBV11-2 and TRBJ1-2; tentative D call: TRBD1 (5 bases). Looked up from germline, CDR1 is SGHAT and CDR2 is FQNNGV. CDR3 length: 13 amino acids. V lost 1 base, J lost 5 bases, and 8 bases lay in between. The CDR3 DNA sequence: TGTGCCAGCAGCTTAGGGGGGGGTTATGGCTACACCTTC. It codes for CASSLGGGYGYTF.

In this sample, this clone turned up a few times. This sequence joins TRBV7-6 and TRBJ2-7; D is unresolved. CDR1 SGHVS and CDR2 FNYEAQ come from the germline V gene. This CDR3 is 13 amino acids long. V was pared by 3 bases and J by 4 bases, with 10 bases between. Here the CDR3 reads CASSFGGSYEQYF. In nucleotides, the CDR3 is TGTGCCAGCAGCTTTGGCGGATCTTACGAGCAGTACTTC.